Presented here are 20 T cell receptor beta chains from one specimen sequenced in a study of beta chain features in type 1 diabetes. Study-level points and caveats: Patients with Type 1 diabetes showed moderately but significantly shorter TCRB CDR3s in all four CD4+ subsets.

No antigens are known for them. Expressed TCRB transcripts were sequenced because the entire RNA isolate underwent reverse transcription. Using immunoSEQ multiplex PCR, the repertoire was profiled, and TCRdb retains in-frame clones only, with some absent. Of hundreds of thousands of clones listed, roughly an eighth are singletons. The sequencing input was naive CD4+ T cells from blood. These receptors all come from a man between 18 and 29 years old with type 1 diabetes.

This clone has more than one count but fewer than ten. This chain joins TRBV28 and TRBJ2-7, with a weak D call TRBD1 (5 bases). This CDR3 has 13 amino acids. CDR1 is MDHEN, CDR2 SYDVKM, per germline. The ends were cut back, 3 bases at V and 6 bases at J, with 12 bases in the middle. The CDR3 nucleotides read TGTGCCAGCAGTTTCCTCGGACAAGGCGAGCAGTACTTC. It specifies CASSFLGQGEQYF. The whole variable domain, remainder taken from reference TRBV28 and TRBJ2-7, is DVKVTQSSRYLVKRTGEKVFLECVQDMDHENMFWYRQDPGLGLRLIYFSYDVKMKEKGDIPEGYSVSREKKERFSLILESASTNQTSMYLCASSFLGQGEQYFGPGTRLTVT.

V and J are TRBV4-2 and TRBJ2-3; D gene uncertain. Trimming pared 0 bases from V and 4 bases from J, leaving 14 bases between. CDR1 is LGHNA, CDR2 YNFKEQ, per germline. This CDR3 has 16 amino acids. CDR3 amino acids: CASSQDWAEASDTQYF. The CDR3 region has the DNA TGTGCCAGCAGCCAAGATTGGGCTGAAGCTTCAGATACGCAGTATTTT.

The rearrangement uses TRBV23-1 and TRBJ1-1; no definite D call. TRBV23-1 is designated an ORF whose function remains uncertain. This CDR3 comprises 13 residues. V lost 8 bases and J lost 4, with 14 bases in between. The CDR3 DNA follows: TGCGCCAGCGGCTTGCGGGTCTGCACTGAAGCTTTCTTT. Translation: CASGLRVCTEAFF.

The chain employs TRBV5-1 and TRBJ1-1, with 10 bases aligning to TRBD1. Germline V CDR1 and CDR2: SGHRS, YFSETQ. The CDR3 covers 14 residues. V was clipped by 4 bases and J by 4 bases; unmatched bases: 4. CDR3 residues: CASSPGTGATEAFF. The CDR3 region has the DNA TGCGCCAGCAGCCCCGGGACAGGGGCCACTGAAGCTTTCTTT.

The chain recombines TRBV7-6 with TRBJ2-3, with a tentative D call TRBD2 (6 bases). CDR3 length: 13 amino acids. V was trimmed by 3 bases and J by 2 bases, leaving 6 bases between them. CDR1 is SGHVS and CDR2 is FNYEAQ in the germline V gene. The DNA for the CDR3 is TGTGCCAGCAGCTTGGGACTCACAGATACGCAGTATTTT. This encodes CASSLGLTDTQYF.

This clone was seen more than once but under ten times. The DNA for the CDR3 is TGTGCCTGGAAGGATCCGAACACCGGGGAGCTGTTTTTT. Amino acids: CAWKDPNTGELFF. The chain is built from TRBV30 and TRBJ2-2; the D is unclear. The germline CDR1 and CDR2 sequences are GTSNPN and SVGIG (reference sequence). This CDR3 is built from 13 residues. Trimming shortened V by 4 bases and J by 0 bases, and 6 bases separated the two germline ends.

The chain combines TRBV7-3 with TRBJ2-5; 7 nucleotides align to TRBD2. V dropped 5 bases and J dropped 5; count of bases not matched to a gene: 8. The germline V gene has CDR1 SGHTA and CDR2 FQGTGA. The CDR3 length is 14 residues. CDR3 bases: TGTGCCAGCAGCCCTGGACTAGTCGTGGAGACCCAGTACTTC. It encodes CASSPGLVVETQYF.

This clone was counted only a few times. This chain joins TRBV5-1 and TRBJ2-1; possible D gene TRBD2, 6 bases. V was shortened by 2 bases and J by 6 bases, with 15 bases between the two germline ends. Per germline, CDR1 SGHRS and CDR2 YFSETQ. The CDR3 sequence is 15 residues long. The CDR3 region has the DNA TGCGCCAGCAGCTTAATACCGGGACTCCCCAATGAGCAGTTCTTC. Translating gives CASSLIPGLPNEQFF.

This clone was found a few times. This rearrangement joins TRBV7-9 to TRBJ2-7, with a possible D match to TRBD2 (5 bases). The germline V gene encodes CDR1 SEHNR and CDR2 FQNEAQ (reference sequence). V lost 5 bases, J lost 0 bases, and 11 bases lay in between. The CDR3 contains 14 residues. The CDR3 bases are TGTGCCAGCAGCAGGCGCGGGTCCTCCTACGAGCAGTACTTC. This codes for CASSRRGSSYEQYF.

The chain has TRBV5-4 and TRBJ2-7; TRBD1 or TRBD2 may be the D gene (5 bases each). The CDR3 contains 16 residues. The germline V and J ends were trimmed by 0 bases and 0 bases, with 13 bases remaining between them. CDR1 is SGHNT, CDR2 YYREEE, per germline (reference sequence). The CDR3 loop is CASSLAGRGISYEQYF. The CDR3 region has the DNA TGTGCCAGCAGCTTGGCTGGTCGGGGCATCTCCTACGAGCAGTACTTC. The variable domain in full, completed from reference TRBV5-4 and TRBJ2-7, reads ETGVTQSPTHLIKTRGQQVTLRCSSQSGHNTVSWYQQALGQGPQFIFQYYREEENGRGNFPPRFSGLQFPNYSSELNVNALELDDSALYLCASSLAGRGISYEQYFGPGTRLTVT.

A few counts support this clone. Within the sample, other DNA sequences also encode this same CDR3. This sequence joins TRBV5-1 and TRBJ2-7, with 12 bases identical to TRBD1. The V gene end was trimmed by 3 bases and the J gene end by 4 bases; junction bases not matched to a gene: 2. The CDR3 loop spans 14 amino acids. Germline lookup yields CDR1 SGHRS and CDR2 YFSETQ. Written as DNA, the CDR3 is TGCGCCAGCAGCTGGGACAGGGGGCCGTACGAGCAGTACTTC. Translated, it gives CASSWDRGPYEQYF.

The chain couples TRBV6-5 to TRBJ1-5; D call uncertain. The length of the CDR3 is 15 residues. The germline V and J ends were trimmed by 2 bases and 0 bases, with 8 bases remaining between them. CDR1 is MNHEY, CDR2 SVGAGI, per germline. The CDR3 sequence is CASSYTGDSNQPQHF. Written as DNA, the CDR3 is TGTGCCAGCAGTTACACGGGCGATAGCAATCAGCCCCAGCATTTT.

This clone was counted a few times. CDR3 amino acids: CASPEAGGDEQYF. In DNA, the CDR3 is TGTGCCAGCCCTGAAGCAGGTGGGGACGAGCAGTACTTC. V usage is TRBV6-1 and J usage is TRBJ2-7; D unclear. V was pared by 8 bases and J by 5 bases, with 16 bases between. The CDR3 contains 13 residues. The V gene's germline CDR1 is MNHNS and CDR2 SASEGT.

The rearrangement joins TRBV7-2 to TRBJ2-1, with D tentatively TRBD2 (5 bases). The CDR3 loop spans 18 amino acids. The V and J ends lost 5 bases and 4 bases respectively, with 24 bases between them. From germline, CDR1 is SGHTA and CDR2 FQGNSA. CDR3 DNA: TGTGCCAGCAGCCCTCGGATGCCCTTAGCGTATATTTACAATGAGCAGTTCTTC. It is translated as CASSPRMPLAYIYNEQFF.

This clone has more than one count but fewer than ten. V and J are TRBV10-3 and TRBJ2-7, with 9 bases identical to TRBD1. This CDR3 region has 14 residues. V gave up 6 bases and J gave up 3 bases; unmatched junction bases: 6. The germline CDR1 and CDR2 sequences are ENHRY and SYGVKD. The CDR3 region has the DNA TGTGCCATCAGCTCCGGGACAGGGATCTACGAGCAGTACTTC. It codes for CAISSGTGIYEQYF.

In this sample, this clone turned up a few times. The chain uses TRBV25-1 and TRBJ1-1; the match to TRBD1 covers 10 bases. The CDR3 totals 16 residues. Per the germline V gene, CDR1 is MGHDK and CDR2 is SYGVNS. With V trimmed by 5 bases and J by 2 bases, 8 bases remained unmatched. The CDR3 protein is CASSNPTGGLNTEAFF. The CDR3 nucleotides read TGTGCCAGCAGTAACCCGACAGGGGGCCTTAACACTGAAGCTTTCTTT.

This clone has more than one count but fewer than ten. This chain links TRBV28 with TRBJ2-3, with D tentatively TRBD2 (6 bases). V lost 5 bases and J 4 bases, leaving 16 bases between the germline ends. Germline V lookup: CDR1 MDHEN, CDR2 SYDVKM. The CDR3 spans 15 residues. The CDR3 spells CASSGRGSRADTQYF. The CDR3 coding sequence is TGTGCCAGCAGTGGACGGGGGTCGAGAGCAGATACGCAGTATTTT. Using reference TRBV28 and TRBJ2-3 for the parts outside the CDR3, the full variable domain is DVKVTQSSRYLVKRTGEKVFLECVQDMDHENMFWYRQDPGLGLRLIYFSYDVKMKEKGDIPEGYSVSREKKERFSLILESASTNQTSMYLCASSGRGSRADTQYFGPGTRLTVL.

The chain uses TRBV28 and TRBJ1-2; D is uncertain. In germline, CDR1 is MDHEN, CDR2 SYDVKM. V lost 1 base and J 4 bases, leaving 10 bases between the germline ends. There are 14 residues in the CDR3. DNA for the CDR3: TGTGCCAGCAGTTTATCATCTGGGATCTATGGCTACACCTTC. It codes for CASSLSSGIYGYTF.

There are a few counts of this clone. The chain has TRBV7-2 and TRBJ2-3; D unclear. CDR3 size: 15 residues. Trimming took off 3 bases at V and 6 bases at J, with 16 bases between the two ends. Germline V gene sequence: CDR1 SGHTA, CDR2 FQGNSA. CDR3 in DNA: TGTGCCAGCAGCTTGACTCCGGTGTGGACGGATACGCAGTATTTT. Its translation is CASSLTPVWTDTQYF.

The chain joins TRBV4-3 to TRBJ1-6; D remains unclear. CDR1 and CDR2 from the germline V gene are LGHNA and YSLEER. V lost 2 bases and J lost 5, with 7 bases in between. The CDR3 has 14 residues. The CDR3 loop is CASSQNDNNSPLHF. The CDR3 DNA reads TGCGCCAGCAGCCAAAACGATAATAATTCACCCCTCCACTTT.